Below, 10 T cell receptor beta chains from the same sample are listed, as sequenced in a study of sequential checkpoint blockade in melanoma. Documented treatment: randomized to nivolumab then ipilimumab (arm A) or the reverse (arm B). Sequenced by immunoSEQ multiplex PCR; TCRdb stores in-frame clones only, minus some. The sample contains a few thousand clones, roughly 20% of which appear only once. The specimen comprised tumor tissue (inferred from file names), sampled from a patient given nivolumab and ipilimumab in sequence. The receptors shown here come from a human donor with melanoma.

Only a few counts were recorded for this clone. The chain is built from TRBV9 and TRBJ2-2, with TRBD2 identical over 8 bases. Per germline, CDR1 SGDLS and CDR2 YYNGEE. The CDR3 loop spans 14 amino acids. V gave up 2 bases and J gave up 4 bases; unmatched junction bases: 1. The CDR3 here is CASSVGGATGELFF. The CDR3 nucleotides read TGTGCCAGCAGCGTCGGGGGGGCCACCGGGGAGCTGTTTTTT.

The V and J genes are TRBV29-1 and TRBJ1-1; D ambiguous. Germline CDR1 reads SQVTM; CDR2 reads ANQGSEA. The CDR3 contains 13 residues. Trimming took off 4 bases at V and 2 bases at J, with 11 bases between the two ends. The chain's CDR3 is CSVVVRLNTEAFF. The CDR3 DNA reads TGCAGCGTTGTCGTCCGCCTAAACACTGAAGCTTTCTTT.

This chain connects TRBV5-1 to TRBJ1-2; TRBD1 is a possible D gene (5 bases). The CDR3 runs 14 residues. CDR1 is SGHRS, CDR2 YFSETQ, per germline. V lost 5 bases and J 6 bases, leaving 17 bases between the germline ends. CDR3 sequence: CASRPGTEHNGYTF. The DNA for the CDR3 is TGCGCCAGCAGACCCGGGACGGAGCATAATGGCTACACCTTC.

This clone is classed as medium-sized (0.01 to 0.1%). V and J are TRBV11-3 and TRBJ1-1; D perhaps matches TRBD1 (6 bases). The CDR3 contains 15 residues. The germline gives CDR1 SGHNT, CDR2 YENEEA. V gave up 6 bases and J gave up 3 bases, with 17 bases separating them. The CDR3 reads CASRPERDTYTEAFF. CDR3 bases: TGTGCCAGCAGGCCAGAAAGGGACACGTACACTGAAGCTTTCTTT. Supplemented by reference TRBV11-3 and TRBJ1-1, the full variable domain reads EAGVVQSPRYKIIEKKQPVAFWCNPISGHNTLYWYLQNLGQGPELLIRYENEEAVDDSQLPKDRFSAERLKGVDSTLKIQPAELGDSAVYLCASRPERDTYTEAFFGQGTRLTVV.

J is TRBJ2-7 and V is TRBV15; 11 nucleotides align to TRBD1. The CDR3 runs 17 residues. CDR1 is LNHNV, CDR2 YYDKDF, per germline (reference sequence). Trimming took 3 bases from V and 3 from J; bases not matched to a gene: 10. The CDR3 here is CATSSRTGGERIYEQYF. The CDR3, as DNA: TGTGCCACCAGCAGCCGGACAGGGGGCGAAAGGATCTACGAGCAGTACTTC.

The chain joins TRBV5-1 to TRBJ1-6; 7 positions agree with TRBD1. The germline V gene encodes CDR1 SGHRS and CDR2 YFSETQ. V lost 2 bases and J lost 0; bases outside the gene matches: 5. The CDR3 contains 17 residues. The CDR3 loop is CASSFGQASSYNSPLHF. DNA of the CDR3: TGCGCCAGCAGCTTCGGACAGGCAAGCTCCTATAATTCACCCCTCCACTTT.

The chain employs TRBV29-1 and TRBJ1-1; D unclear. Germline lookup yields CDR1 SQVTM and CDR2 ANQGSEA. V lost 8 bases, J lost 0 bases, and 13 bases lay in between. The CDR3 extends over 13 amino acids. CDR3 sequence (DNA): TGCAGCACGCACTTAGGGTTGAACACTGAAGCTTTCTTT. It yields the protein CSTHLGLNTEAFF.

The chain has TRBV6-8 and TRBJ2-6, with D perhaps TRBD1 (6 bases). V lost 8 bases and J lost 3, with 14 bases in between. In germline, CDR1 is MNHGY, CDR2 SAAAGT. The CDR3 is made up of 15 amino acids. This chain's CDR3 is CASARGFSGANVLTF. CDR3 nucleotides: TGTGCCAGCGCAAGGGGGTTTAGTGGGGCCAACGTCCTGACTTTC.

This clone was seen a handful of times. The chain is built from TRBV6-7 and TRBJ1-1; perhaps TRBD1 as D (5 bases). TRBV6-7 belongs to the ORF category, with a function that is uncertain. V was cut by 7 bases and J by 4 bases, with 7 bases left in between. The CDR3 loop spans 11 amino acids. The CDR3 loop is CASKGRTEAFF. The CDR3, as DNA: TGTGCCAGCAAGGGGCGCACTGAAGCTTTCTTT.

The chain links TRBV6-8 to TRBJ1-5; D perhaps matches TRBD1 (6 bases). The CDR3 loop spans 15 amino acids. The germline V and J ends were trimmed by 6 bases and 3 bases, with 15 bases remaining between them. CDR1 and CDR2 (germline): MNHGY, SAAAGT. The CDR3 here is CASRKYREINQPQHF. Here the CDR3 DNA reads TGTGCCAGCAGAAAGTACAGGGAGATCAATCAGCCCCAGCATTTT.